The entry that follows covers one T cell receptor beta chain sequence. Its target antigen remains unknown. No base quality information exists; no much larger clone differs at one position. The data belong to a study of cytomegalovirus exposure and HLA in healthy donors (dated by TCRdb to 2017 to 2019). Describing the broader study: According to an earlier analysis of around 600 of the donors, about 180 million T cells yielded 117 million unique TCR beta sequences and approximately 280 Gb of sequence data. An early release covering approximately 600 HLA-typed donors comprised approximately 300 gigabases of sequencing data and 65 million to 100 million unique TCR sequences. Of the approximately 400 genotyped donors, over 80% were placed in the genetic ancestry cluster associated with self-reported Caucasian donors. The study aimed to test whether cataloging public T cell receptors could reveal signatures of past pathogen exposure. The study profiled the T cell repertoires of about 640 subjects by immunosequencing and related them to cytomegalovirus serostatus. Along with the approximately 700-subject first cohort, a separate validation cohort of around 110 different subjects was used. To predict cytomegalovirus infection status, the study brought together high-throughput TCR immunosequencing, statistical association of individual TCRs with disease status, and machine learning. To study patterns of TCR occurrence, a later analysis re-analyzed previously published TCR beta repertoires from hundreds of donors and added high-resolution HLA genotyping. Rather than using new phenotypic data, the later analysis identified candidate immune exposures from TCR beta sequences and from how often those sequences occurred across donors. In an earlier analysis of roughly 540 of the donors, high-throughput TCR beta sequencing was used to judge whether each TCR beta V gene segment behaved as functional or pseudogenic. Donor age, sex, ethnicity and CMV serostatus were collected together with the repertoire data. A later genetic analysis took genome-wide SNP genotypes for about three fifths of the 666 donors and used that subset as a discovery cohort. Every discovery cohort repertoire had been produced on one sequencing platform. Both class I and class II loci were covered by HLA typing, at four-digit resolution. Typing coverage varied by locus: roughly 629-630 donors for A, B, C, DRB1 and DQB1; some 520 for DQA1; around 610 for DPA1; approximately 490 for DPB1. Roughly five DR-DQ haplotypes were handled as single units for association and clustering because linkage in the cohort was strong. On average, roughly 240,000 unique TCR beta nucleotide sequences were sequenced per donor among 350 to 400 genotyped donors of the cohort, with 15% to 20% of those sequences being non-productive. The study at large found these results: Because the 87-base-pair reads could not distinguish some IMGT-functional V segments, including TRBV6-2 and TRBV6-3, those segments were excluded. Roughly uniform sequencing depth across donors was assumed in presence/absence analyses, although this assumption may not hold. In a later analysis, most CMV-associated TCR beta chains were found to appear HLA-restricted, with HLA associations seemingly driven largely by CMV exposure. In a later genetic analysis, fewer N-insertions in productive TCRs were reported among donors in an Asian-associated ancestry cluster than the roughly 700-donor mean. While some public TCRs were present in many individuals, most TCR sequences turned up only very rarely across donors. In a later analysis, more than 15,000 TCR beta sequences were associated with specific HLA alleles at a false discovery rate of 0.05. In vitro tests confirmed that a few of the cytomegalovirus-associated TCR beta chains recognize cytomegalovirus antigens. A later genetic analysis associated a missense DCLRE1C variant with V-gene and J-gene trimming of TCR beta chains, and an independent cohort replicated the association. In a later analysis, the rate of TCR association differed among HLA loci, with DRB1 alleles having the most associated TCRs and HLA-C alleles having the fewest. A group of highly shared sequence variants was considered likely to be a technical artifact of the sequencing pipeline. Because counts were too low, about 15 rarely observed V segments, including chromosome 9 orphons, were left out of the earlier analysis of some 600 of the donors. In a later analysis, HLA-associated TCR beta chains showed more clonal expansion and lower generation probabilities than non-associated chains that were equally common. The classifier was reported to diagnose cytomegalovirus status with high specificity and sensitivity in both the original cohort and the validation cohort. Linkage disequilibrium might explain the correlated functional status among segregating V segments, but an unknown experimental factor could not be excluded. The study listed 164 TCR beta chains as associated with cytomegalovirus. The only immune exposure information available for the cohort was CMV serostatus. A further reported finding was that TCR beta sequences accurately predicted the HLA-A and HLA-B alleles for most subjects in the first cohort. Strong co-occurrence of HLA alleles, especially DR and DQ, made assigning TCR associations to individual alleles difficult. In an earlier analysis of about 600 of the donors, most TCR beta V segments appeared in productive rearrangements about 87% or about 30% of the time, broadly matching IMGT annotations. The authors suggested that the approach could potentially be extended to other disease states and immunological phenotypes. In this cohort, only TCR beta chains were sequenced, and detectable features were limited by the absence of alpha or paired-chain data. Because some donors lacked HLA typing at each locus, the association tests relied only on the typed subset. A later analysis reported that several top co-occurrence clusters appeared linked to parvovirus B19, influenza, CMV and Epstein-Barr virus.

Libraries were built with the immunoSEQ multiplex PCR assay. The multiplex PCR relied on a mix of 60 forward primers for TCR Vbeta segments and 13 reverse primers for TCR Jbeta segments. Amplification of the CDR3 region of rearranged TCR beta genes was performed with a multiplex PCR assay on genomic DNA. The amplified TCR beta libraries were sequenced on the Illumina HiSeq System as 87-base-pair reads. In the original analysis: A later analysis counted about 80 million unique TCR beta chains across the 500 to 850 repertoires, and some 11 million of these chains were shared by at least two donors. To remove PCR and sequencing errors, raw reads were error-corrected and collapsed into unique sequences using a nearest-neighbor algorithm that merged closely related sequences. CDR3 sequences were aligned to IMGT reference sequences to assign V, D and J gene segments. For a sequence to be retained, a match of at least six nucleotides was required to both a V gene segment and a J gene segment. Rearrangements were classified as productive when the CDR3 lacked stop codons and remained in frame with V and J, and all other rearrangements were classified as non-productive. CDR3 was defined by IMGT convention, running from the second conserved V-encoded cysteine to the conserved J-encoded phenylalanine. The earlier analysis of about 560 of the donors excluded any sequence lacking an unambiguous match to a single V gene segment. In an earlier analysis of 587 of the donors, V segments were called functional above 56.7% productive rearrangements and were called segregating when the between-donor standard deviation exceeded 5%. A statistical classification framework was built for diagnosing cytomegalovirus status from the catalog of TCR beta chain sequences. A later analysis assigned V and J genes by comparing TCR nucleotide sequences with IMGT/GENE-DB human TR gene sequences. A later analysis assigned CDR3 sequences and most-parsimonious VDJ recombination scenarios with the TCRdist pipeline. In a later analysis, each TCR beta chain was defined by its CDR3 amino acid sequence together with its V-gene family, and reads lacking a unique V-gene family were excluded. A later analysis removed roughly 590 highly shared, low-generation-probability nucleotide sequences to deal with suspected cross-contamination and a sequencing artifact. In a later analysis, a clonal expansion index was calculated for each public chain from normalized within-repertoire ranks of inferred template counts. Generation probabilities in a later analysis came from a VDJ recombination model fitted to out-of-frame rearrangements, and those results were checked against IGoR. In a later analysis, TCR-TCR, TCR-HLA and TCR-CMV co-occurrence was scored with hypergeometric tests, and a repertoire-size bias correction was applied to TCR pairs. A later analysis estimated false discovery rates by permuting HLA or CMV assignments 20 times. In a later analysis, co-occurring TCRs were grouped using DBSCAN, and TCRdist sequence similarity was added for clustering within HLA-allele-positive subsets. For co-occurrence clustering, repertoires with fewer than 30,000 or more than 120,000 public chains were excluded, along with roughly 5 repertoires with anomalous nucleotide sharing. Drawn from immuneACCESS, this table holds only the in-frame rearrangements with V and J called that TCRdb kept. Clones are partly lost; checked studies trace under half to an unresolved V gene and leave the rest unexplained. The V and J calls and clone size were taken over from that table, and D and trimming were inferred from the DNA. This sample comprises fewer than 200,000 clones, 55% to 70% of them detected only once. 2.8% of the sample is taken by the ten largest.

The cohort was made up of several hundred healthy bone marrow donors. At the time of sampling, every cohort member was nominally healthy, though immune exposures that went unrecorded were likely present. The donor was CMV seropositive and was included in the group of 250 to 350 seropositive cohort members. A peripheral blood sample was collected from each donor, and TCR beta sequencing was performed on peripheral blood mononuclear cells. The Qiagen DNeasy Blood Extraction Kit was used to extract genomic DNA from the blood cell samples. Taken from the germline V gene (reference sequence), the CDR1 and CDR2 loops are SGHNT and YYREEE. V and J are trimmed by 6 bases and 10 bases, and the gene matches miss 9 bases of the junction. Taken from cysteine to phenylalanine, the CDR3 has 13 residues. CDR3 DNA only is kept here, 39 bases in frame from base 1.

This clonotype was obtained from a woman aged 40-49 years in good health and CMV-seropositive. Rearrangement joined TRBV5-4 to TRBJ1-1, and TRBD1 aligns with 10 junction nucleotides. The sequencing input was PBMCs. The nucleotides read TGTGCCAGCAACCCGGACAGGGGGGAAGGAGCTTTCTTT. It specifies CASNPDRGEGAFF.